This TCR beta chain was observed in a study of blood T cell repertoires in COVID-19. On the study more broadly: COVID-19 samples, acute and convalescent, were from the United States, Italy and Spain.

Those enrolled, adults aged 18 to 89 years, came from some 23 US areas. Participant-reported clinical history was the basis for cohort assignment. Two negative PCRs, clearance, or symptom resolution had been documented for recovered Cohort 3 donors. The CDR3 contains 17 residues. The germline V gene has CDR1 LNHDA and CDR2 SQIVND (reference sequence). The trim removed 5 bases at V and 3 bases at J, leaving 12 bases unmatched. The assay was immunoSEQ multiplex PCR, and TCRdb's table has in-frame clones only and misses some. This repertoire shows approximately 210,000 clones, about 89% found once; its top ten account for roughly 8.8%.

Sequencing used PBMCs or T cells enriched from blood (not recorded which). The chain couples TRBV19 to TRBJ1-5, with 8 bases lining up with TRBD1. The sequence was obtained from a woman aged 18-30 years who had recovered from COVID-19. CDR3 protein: CASSFRTGWDINQPQHF. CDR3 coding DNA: TGTGCCAGTAGTTTTAGGACAGGGTGGGATATCAATCAGCCCCAGCATTTT.